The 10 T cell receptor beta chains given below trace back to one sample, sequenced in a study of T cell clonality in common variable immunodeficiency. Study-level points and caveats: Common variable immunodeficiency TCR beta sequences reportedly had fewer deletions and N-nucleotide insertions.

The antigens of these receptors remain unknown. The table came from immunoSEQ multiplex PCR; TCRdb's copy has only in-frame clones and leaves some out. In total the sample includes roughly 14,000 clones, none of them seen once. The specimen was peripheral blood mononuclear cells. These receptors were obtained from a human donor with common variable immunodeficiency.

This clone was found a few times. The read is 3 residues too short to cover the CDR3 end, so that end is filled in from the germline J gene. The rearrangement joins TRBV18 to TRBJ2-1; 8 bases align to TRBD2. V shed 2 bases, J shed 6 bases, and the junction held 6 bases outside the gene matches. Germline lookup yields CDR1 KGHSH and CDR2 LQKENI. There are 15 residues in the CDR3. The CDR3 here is CASSPTGGFGNEQFF. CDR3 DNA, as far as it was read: TGTGCCAGCTCACCAACGGGGGGGTTCGGCAATGAG.

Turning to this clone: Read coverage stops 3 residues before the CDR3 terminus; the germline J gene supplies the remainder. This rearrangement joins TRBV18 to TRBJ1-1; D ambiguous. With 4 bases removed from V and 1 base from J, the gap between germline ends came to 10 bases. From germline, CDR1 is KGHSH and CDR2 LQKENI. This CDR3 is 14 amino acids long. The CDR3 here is CASSLAPRNTEAFF. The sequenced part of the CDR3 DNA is TGTGCCAGCTCACTAGCCCCCAGGAACACTGAA. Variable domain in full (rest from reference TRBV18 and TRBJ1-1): NAGVMQNPRHLVRRRGQEARLRCSPMKGHSHVYWYRQLPEEGLKFMVYLQKENIIDESGMPKERFSAEFPKEGPSILRIQQVVRGDSAAYFCASSLAPRNTEAFFGQGTRLTVV.

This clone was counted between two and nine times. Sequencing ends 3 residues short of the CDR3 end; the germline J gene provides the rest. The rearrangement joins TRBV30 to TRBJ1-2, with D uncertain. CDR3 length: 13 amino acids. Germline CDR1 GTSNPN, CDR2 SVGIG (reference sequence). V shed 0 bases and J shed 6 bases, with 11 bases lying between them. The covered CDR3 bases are TGTGCCTGGAGTGTATCGGCACGGGATGGC. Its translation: CAWSVSARDG. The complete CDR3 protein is CAWSVSARDGYTF.

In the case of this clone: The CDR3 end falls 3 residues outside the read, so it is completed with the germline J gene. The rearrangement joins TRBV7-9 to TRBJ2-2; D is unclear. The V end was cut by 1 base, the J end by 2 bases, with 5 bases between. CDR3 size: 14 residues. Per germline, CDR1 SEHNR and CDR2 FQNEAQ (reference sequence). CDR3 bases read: TGTGCCAGCAGCTTAGTTCGTAACACCGGGGAG. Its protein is CASSLVRNTGE. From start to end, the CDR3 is CASSLVRNTGELFF.

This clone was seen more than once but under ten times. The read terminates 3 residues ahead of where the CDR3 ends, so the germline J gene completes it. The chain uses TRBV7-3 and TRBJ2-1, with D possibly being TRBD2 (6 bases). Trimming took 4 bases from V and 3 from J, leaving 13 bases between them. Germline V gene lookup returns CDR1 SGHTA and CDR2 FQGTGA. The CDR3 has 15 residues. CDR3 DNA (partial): TGTGCCAGCAGCTCTGGGGCGGGGATCTACAATGAG. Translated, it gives CASSSGAGIYNE. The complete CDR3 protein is CASSSGAGIYNEQFF.

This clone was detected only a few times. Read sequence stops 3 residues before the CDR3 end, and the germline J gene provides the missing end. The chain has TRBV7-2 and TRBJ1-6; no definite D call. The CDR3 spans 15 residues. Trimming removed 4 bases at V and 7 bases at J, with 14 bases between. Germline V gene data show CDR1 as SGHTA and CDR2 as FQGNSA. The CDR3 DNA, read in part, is TGTGCCAGCAGCTCCCGGTGGACGGGGAATTCACCC. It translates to CASSSRWTGNSP. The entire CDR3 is CASSSRWTGNSPLHF.

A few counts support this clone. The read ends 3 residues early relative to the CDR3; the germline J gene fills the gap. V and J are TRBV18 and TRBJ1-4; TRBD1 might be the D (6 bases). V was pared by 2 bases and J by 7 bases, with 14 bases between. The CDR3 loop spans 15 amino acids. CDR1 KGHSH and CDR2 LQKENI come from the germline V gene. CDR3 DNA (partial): TGTGCCAGCTCACCAACTAACAGGGTATCTGAAAAA. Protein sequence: CASSPTNRVSEK. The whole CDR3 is CASSPTNRVSEKLFF.

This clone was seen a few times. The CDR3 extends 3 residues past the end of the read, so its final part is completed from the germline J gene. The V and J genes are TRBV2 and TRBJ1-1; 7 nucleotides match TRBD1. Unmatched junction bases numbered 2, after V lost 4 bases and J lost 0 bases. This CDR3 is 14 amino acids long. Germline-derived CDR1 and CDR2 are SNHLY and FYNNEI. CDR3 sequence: CASSGTGMNTEAFF. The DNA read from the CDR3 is TGTGCCAGCAGTGGGACAGGTATGAACACTGAA. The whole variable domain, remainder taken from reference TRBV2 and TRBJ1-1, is EPEVTQTPSHQVTQMGQEVILRCVPISNHLYFYWYRQILGQKVEFLVSFYNNEISEKSEIFDDQFSVERPDGSNFTLKIRSTKLEDSAMYFCASSGTGMNTEAFFGQGTRLTVV.

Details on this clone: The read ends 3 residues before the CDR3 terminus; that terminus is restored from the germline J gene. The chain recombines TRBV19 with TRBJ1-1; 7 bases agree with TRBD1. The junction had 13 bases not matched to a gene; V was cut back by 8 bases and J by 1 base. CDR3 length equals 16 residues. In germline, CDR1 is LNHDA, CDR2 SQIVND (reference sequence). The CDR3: CASLPGQQLPNTEAFF. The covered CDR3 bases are TGTGCCAGTCTTCCGGGACAGCAACTACCGAACACTGAA.

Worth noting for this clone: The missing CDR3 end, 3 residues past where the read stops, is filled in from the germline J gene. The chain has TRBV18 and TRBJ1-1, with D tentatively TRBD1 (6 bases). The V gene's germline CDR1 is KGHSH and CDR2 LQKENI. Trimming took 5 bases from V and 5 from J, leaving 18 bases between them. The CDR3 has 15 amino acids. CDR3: CASSDSGVVVTEAFF. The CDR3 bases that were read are TGTGCCAGCTCAGATTCAGGGGTGGTGGTTACTGAA.